The 30 T cell receptor beta chains below were found in one sample sequenced in a study of T cell clones after liver transplantation. Sequenced by immunoSEQ multiplex PCR; TCRdb stores in-frame clones only, minus some. The sample consists of roughly 15,000 clones, approximately 82% of them appearing once. This specimen consisted of CD8+ T cells from blood, obtained approximately 43 months after liver transplant. The receptors come from a human patient who received a liver transplant. The graft donor may be the source of some T cells.

This clone was seen only once. CDR3 sequence reads: CASSINPGQDYGYTF. CDR3 DNA sequence: TGTGCCAGTAGTATAAACCCGGGACAAGACTATGGCTACACCTTC. The genes are TRBV19 and TRBJ1-2; possibly TRBD1 for D (6 bases). The length of the CDR3 is 15 residues. CDR1 LNHDA and CDR2 SQIVND come from the germline V gene (reference sequence). V was shortened by 2 bases and J by 3 bases, with 13 bases between the two germline ends.

The chain carries TRBV4-1 and TRBJ1-1; D is perhaps TRBD1 (5 bases). The CDR3 has 14 amino acids. V was shortened by 3 bases and J by 1 base, with 9 bases between the two germline ends. Germline CDR1 and CDR2: MGHRA and YSYEKL. This chain's CDR3 is CASSHARGNTEAFF. The CDR3, as DNA: TGCGCCAGCAGCCACGCTAGGGGGAACACTGAAGCTTTCTTT.

This clone came up once. The genes are TRBV28 and TRBJ2-7; D call uncertain. Germline V gives CDR1 MDHEN, CDR2 SYDVKM. The V gene lost 2 bases and the J gene lost 2 bases, with 13 bases spanning the gap. CDR3 length: 15 amino acids. DNA of the CDR3: TGTGCCAGCAGTTTACGGCCAACCCATACCTACGAGCAGTACTTC. Encoded protein: CASSLRPTHTYEQYF. The full variable domain, with the rest looked up from reference TRBV28 and TRBJ2-7, is DVKVTQSSRYLVKRTGEKVFLECVQDMDHENMFWYRQDPGLGLRLIYFSYDVKMKEKGDIPEGYSVSREKKERFSLILESASTNQTSMYLCASSLRPTHTYEQYFGPGTRLTVT.

The rearrangement joins TRBV28 to TRBJ2-2; TRBD1 agrees at 12 bases. Germline V gives CDR1 MDHEN, CDR2 SYDVKM. V lost 6 bases, J lost 8 bases, and 10 bases stayed unmatched. CDR3 length equals 16 residues. The CDR3 loop is CASRRSGTGGSGELFF. The CDR3 nucleotides are TGTGCCAGCAGACGCTCCGGGACAGGGGGCTCGGGGGAGCTGTTTTTT.

Only a few counts were recorded for this clone. Its ends do not fully match the called genes, so a read error is possible. V and J are TRBV5-4 and TRBJ1-1; D is perhaps TRBD1 (6 bases). CDR3 length equals 17 residues. Looked up from germline, CDR1 is SGHNT and CDR2 is YYREEE (reference sequence). DNA of the CDR3: TGCGCCAGCAGCCAAGAGGAGGACAGCTCCTGGGACACTGAAGCTTTCTTT. As protein: CASSQEEDSSWDTEAFF.

Here the CDR3 DNA reads TGTGCCAGCAGGCCCCGAACTGAAGCTTTCTTT. This codes for CASRPRTEAFF. The chain combines TRBV6-5 with TRBJ1-1, with D unclear. Germline values: CDR1 MNHEY, CDR2 SVGAGI. Trimming removed 6 bases from V and 5 bases from J, with 7 bases in between. The CDR3 covers 11 residues.

V is TRBV9 and J is TRBJ2-1; D unresolved. Germline V gene data show CDR1 as SGDLS and CDR2 as YYNGEE. CDR3 size: 15 residues. Trimming left V 4 bases short and J 2 bases short, with 13 bases between. CDR3 in DNA: TGTGCCAGCAGCCTATTCCTAGGGCCCTACAATGAGCAGTTCTTC. Translating gives CASSLFLGPYNEQFF.

This clone was counted between two and nine times. In the same sample, other DNA sequences code for this CDR3. CDR3 sequence (DNA): TGTGCCAGCTCACCGGGACTAGCGGACCAAGAGACCCAGTACTTC. The encoded protein is CASSPGLADQETQYF. This chain uses TRBV18 with TRBJ2-5; 11 nucleotides match TRBD2. The CDR3 runs to 15 residues. V lost 3 bases, J lost 0 bases, and 0 bases stayed unmatched. Per germline, CDR1 KGHSH and CDR2 LQKENI.

The chain joins TRBV19 to TRBJ1-1; D not resolved. The CDR3 contains 13 residues. V was cut by 0 bases and J by 5 bases, with 7 bases left in between. The V gene's germline CDR1 is LNHDA and CDR2 SQIVND (reference sequence). The CDR3 loop reads CASSIDVATEAFF. The CDR3 bases are TGTGCCAGTAGTATAGATGTGGCGACTGAAGCTTTCTTT.

V usage is TRBV2 and J usage is TRBJ1-4; perhaps TRBD1 as D (5 bases). V lost 6 bases to trimming and J lost 5 bases, with 16 bases between them. The CDR3 covers 15 residues. Germline V gene lookup returns CDR1 SNHLY and CDR2 FYNNEI. CDR3 DNA: TGTGCCAGCAGAGGGACCACTGTGGGGAATGAAAAACTGTTTTTT. Amino acid sequence: CASRGTTVGNEKLFF.

V and J are TRBV9 and TRBJ2-3; 13 bases are shared with TRBD2. The V and J ends lost 3 bases and 4 bases, in that order; junction bases with no gene match: 8. This CDR3 is 17 amino acids long. Germline V gene lookup returns CDR1 SGDLS and CDR2 YYNGEE. In nucleotides, the CDR3 is TGTGCCAGCAGCGCGTACGGGACTAGCGGGATTTCAGATACGCAGTATTTT. It translates to CASSAYGTSGISDTQYF.

Remarks on this clone: Other DNA variants within this sample encode the same CDR3. The genes are TRBV5-1 and TRBJ2-5; possible D gene TRBD1, 5 bases. This CDR3 is 14 amino acids long. Germline assignment: CDR1 SGHRS and CDR2 YFSETQ. V lost 0 bases to trimming and J lost 1 base, with 7 bases between them. CDR3 sequence reads: CASSLADTQETQYF. CDR3 sequence (DNA): TGCGCCAGCAGCTTGGCGGACACCCAAGAGACCCAGTACTTC.

This rearrangement joins TRBV6-1 to TRBJ2-3; 10 positions match TRBD2. The V gene's germline CDR1 is MNHNS and CDR2 SASEGT. V lost 2 bases to trimming and J lost 1 base; unmatched junction nucleotides: 3. The CDR3 consists of 16 residues. The CDR3 reads CASSEIAGGGTDTQYF. CDR3 nucleotides: TGTGCCAGCAGTGAAATAGCGGGGGGCGGCACAGATACGCAGTATTTT.

The CDR3 reads CAWSWGTEAFF. CDR3 coding DNA: TGTGCCTGGAGTTGGGGGACTGAAGCTTTCTTT. The gene calls are TRBV30 and TRBJ1-1, with a tentative D call TRBD1 (5 bases). The CDR3 is 11 amino acids. CDR1 and CDR2 from the germline V gene are GTSNPN and SVGIG (reference sequence). V was pared by 2 bases and J by 5 bases, with 6 bases between.

The chain is built from TRBV6-5 and TRBJ2-7; D unresolved. V lost 4 bases and J lost 4, with 11 bases in between. Germline loops: CDR1 MNHEY, CDR2 SVGAGI. This CDR3 spans 13 amino acids. This CDR3 reads CASSSGGTYEQYF. Here the CDR3 DNA reads TGTGCCAGCAGTTCAGGTGGCACGTACGAGCAGTACTTC.

The chain joins TRBV27 to TRBJ2-7, with D possibly TRBD2 on 6 matching bases. CDR1 MNHEY and CDR2 SMNVEV come from the germline V gene (reference sequence). V was trimmed by 6 bases and J by 0 bases, leaving 18 bases between them. The CDR3 runs to 16 residues. In nucleotides, the CDR3 is TGTGCCAGCAGGTCGGGCTCCGGGACTGCCTCCTACGAGCAGTACTTC. Protein sequence: CASRSGSGTASYEQYF.

The chain carries TRBV13 and TRBJ2-4; tentatively, D is TRBD2 (6 bases). Trimming took off 3 bases at V and 6 bases at J, with 9 bases between the two ends. Germline V gene lookup returns CDR1 PRHDT and CDR2 FYEKMQ (reference sequence). This CDR3 comprises 13 residues. Here the CDR3 reads CASSLGGANIQYF. For the CDR3, the DNA is TGTGCCAGCAGCTTGGGGGGTGCAAACATTCAGTACTTC.

This clone was counted a single time. J is TRBJ2-3 and V is TRBV6-1; no clear D. Germline CDR1 MNHNS, CDR2 SASEGT. V was trimmed by 6 bases and J by 4 bases, leaving 11 bases between them. The CDR3 length is 13 residues. The CDR3 DNA reads as TGTGCCAGCAGGACCCATACCCCAGATACGCAGTATTTT. Amino acid sequence: CASRTHTPDTQYF.

This clone is a singleton in its sample. The rearrangement uses TRBV4-2 and TRBJ2-2; 9 bases agree with TRBD2. The CDR3 length is 17 residues. With V trimmed by 8 bases and J by 0 bases, 10 bases remained unmatched. Germline CDR1 and CDR2: LGHNA and YNFKEQ. CDR3 amino acids: CASGGSAGGPNTGELFF. CDR3 in DNA: TGTGCCAGCGGAGGCTCGGCGGGAGGGCCGAACACCGGGGAGCTGTTTTTT.

The chain combines TRBV2 with TRBJ2-7, with D maybe TRBD1 (6 bases). Germline V lookup: CDR1 SNHLY, CDR2 FYNNEI. The V and J ends lost 6 bases and 4 bases respectively, with 19 bases between them. The CDR3 is 15 amino acids. The CDR3 spells CASSASRGPRYEQYF. CDR3 nucleotide sequence: TGTGCCAGCAGCGCAAGCAGGGGCCCACGTTACGAGCAGTACTTC. The whole variable domain, filled in from reference TRBV2 and TRBJ2-7, reads EPEVTQTPSHQVTQMGQEVILRCVPISNHLYFYWYRQILGQKVEFLVSFYNNEISEKSEIFDDQFSVERPDGSNFTLKIRSTKLEDSAMYFCASSASRGPRYEQYFGPGTRLTVT.

This chain joins TRBV7-9 and TRBJ2-7; D remains ambiguous. The length of the CDR3 is 12 residues. Germline CDR1 and CDR2: SEHNR and FQNEAQ (reference sequence). The V end was cut by 5 bases, the J end by 6 bases, with 11 bases between. The CDR3 is CASSPGSGEQYF. The CDR3 nucleotides are TGTGCCAGCAGCCCCGGGTCGGGCGAGCAGTACTTC. Full variable domain (rest looked up from reference TRBV7-9 and TRBJ2-7): DTGVSQNPRHKITKRGQNVTFRCDPISEHNRLYWYRQTLGQGPEFLTYFQNEAQLEKSRLLSDRFSAERPKGSFSTLEIQRTEQGDSAMYLCASSPGSGEQYFGPGTRLTVT.

To note about this clone: Other nucleotide sequences in the sample specify the same CDR3. The CDR3: CASGFSGYEQYF. The CDR3 DNA sequence: TGTGCTAGTGGTTTCTCAGGGTACGAGCAGTACTTC. V usage is TRBV12-5 and J usage is TRBJ2-7, with a tentative D call TRBD1 (5 bases). Germline V CDR1 and CDR2: LGHNT, FRNRAP. The CDR3 runs to 12 residues. V was clipped by 3 bases and J by 4 bases, with 7 bases between them.

The gene calls are TRBV10-3 and TRBJ2-5; TRBD1 matches 7 bases. The CDR3 is 14 amino acids. V trimming: 6 bases; J trimming: 2 bases; junction bases outside the gene matches: 6. Per germline, CDR1 ENHRY and CDR2 SYGVKD. The CDR3 spells CAIRPGQLQETQYF. The DNA for the CDR3 is TGTGCCATCAGGCCGGGACAGCTACAAGAGACCCAGTACTTC.

Only a few counts were recorded for this clone. The chain joins TRBV19 to TRBJ2-1; 9 bases fit TRBD2. Germline CDR1 LNHDA, CDR2 SQIVND (reference sequence). The J segment lost 6 bases and the V segment lost 5 bases, leaving 2 bases of the junction unmatched. The CDR3 covers 13 residues. CDR3 sequence: CASSPTSGNEQFF. The DNA of the CDR3 is TGTGCCAGTAGTCCGACTAGCGGCAATGAGCAGTTCTTC.

The chain combines TRBV28 with TRBJ1-2; the D is unclear. The CDR3 spans 16 residues. CDR1 is MDHEN, CDR2 SYDVKM, per germline. V lost 1 base and J 6 bases, leaving 18 bases between the germline ends. The CDR3 DNA follows: TGTGCCAGCAGTTTATTCGGCCGAACAGAGGGAAATGGCTACACCTTC. This translates into CASSLFGRTEGNGYTF.

The gene calls are TRBV27 and TRBJ2-2, with a tentative D call TRBD2 (5 bases). CDR1 MNHEY and CDR2 SMNVEV come from the germline V gene (reference sequence). The ends were cut back, 5 bases at V and 6 bases at J, with 16 bases in the middle. The CDR3 totals 15 residues. CDR3 sequence reads: CASSLVVAGAGELFF. The CDR3 DNA sequence: TGTGCCAGCAGTCTCGTGGTAGCCGGGGCCGGGGAGCTGTTTTTT.

The V and J genes are TRBV4-1 and TRBJ2-7; 8 positions match TRBD2. Looked up from germline, CDR1 is MGHRA and CDR2 is YSYEKL. This CDR3 spans 14 amino acids. The trim removed 0 bases at V and 11 bases at J, leaving 9 bases unmatched. Written as DNA, the CDR3 is TGCGCCAGCAGCCAAGATCCAGCGGGGGCCCCTGAGTACTTC. Translated, it gives CASSQDPAGAPEYF.

The chain recombines TRBV11-3 with TRBJ2-1; no reliable D call. Per germline, CDR1 SGHNT and CDR2 YENEEA. With 2 bases removed from V and 6 bases from J, the gap between germline ends came to 14 bases. This CDR3 comprises 15 residues. The DNA for the CDR3 is TGTGCCAGCAGCTTAAAGGGAATATTATTCAATGAGCAGTTCTTC. Its translation is CASSLKGILFNEQFF.

This clone was observed a handful of times. The chain carries TRBV27 and TRBJ2-7; D is perhaps TRBD1 (6 bases). V lost 5 bases and J lost 2, with 22 bases in between. Germline V gene sequence: CDR1 MNHEY, CDR2 SMNVEV (reference sequence). This CDR3 is built from 17 residues. The CDR3 is CASSTSYREGFPYEQYF. In nucleotides, the CDR3 is TGTGCCAGCAGTACTTCTTACAGGGAAGGATTTCCCTACGAGCAGTACTTC.

The J gene is TRBJ1-1, the V gene TRBV27; 8 bases fit TRBD1. The CDR3 runs to 16 residues. Germline CDR1 MNHEY, CDR2 SMNVEV (reference sequence). With V trimmed by 8 bases and J by 0 bases, 11 bases remained unmatched. CDR3 in amino acids: CASLGHVDRVNTEAFF. CDR3 nucleotide sequence: TGTGCCAGCCTCGGCCACGTGGACAGGGTGAACACTGAAGCTTTCTTT.